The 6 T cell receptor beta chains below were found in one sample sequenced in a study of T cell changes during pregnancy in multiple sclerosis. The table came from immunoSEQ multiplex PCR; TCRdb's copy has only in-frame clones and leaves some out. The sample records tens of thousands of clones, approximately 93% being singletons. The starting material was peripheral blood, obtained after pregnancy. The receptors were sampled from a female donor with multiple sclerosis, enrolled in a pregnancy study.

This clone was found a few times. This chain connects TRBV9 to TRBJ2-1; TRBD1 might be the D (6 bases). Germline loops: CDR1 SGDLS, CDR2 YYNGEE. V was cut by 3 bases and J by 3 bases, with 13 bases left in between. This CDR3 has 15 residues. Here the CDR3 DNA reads TGTGCCAGCAGCGCCTCGGGACAAGACTACAATGAGCAGTTCTTC. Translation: CASSASGQDYNEQFF.

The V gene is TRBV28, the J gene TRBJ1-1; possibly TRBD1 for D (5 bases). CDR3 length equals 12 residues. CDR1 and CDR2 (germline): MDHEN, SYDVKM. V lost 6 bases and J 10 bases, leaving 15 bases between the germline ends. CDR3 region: CASSPGLAVAFF. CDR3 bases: TGTGCCAGCAGCCCAGGGTTGGCGGTAGCTTTCTTT. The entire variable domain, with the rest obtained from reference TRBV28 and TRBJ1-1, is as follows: DVKVTQSSRYLVKRTGEKVFLECVQDMDHENMFWYRQDPGLGLRLIYFSYDVKMKEKGDIPEGYSVSREKKERFSLILESASTNQTSMYLCASSPGLAVAFFGQGTRLTVV.

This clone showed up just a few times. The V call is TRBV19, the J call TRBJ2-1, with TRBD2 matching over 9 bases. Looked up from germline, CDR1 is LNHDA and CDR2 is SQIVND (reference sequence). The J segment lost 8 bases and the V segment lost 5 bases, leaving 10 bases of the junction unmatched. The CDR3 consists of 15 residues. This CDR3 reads CASSYGSSGSHEQFF. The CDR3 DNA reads TGTGCCAGTAGTTATGGGAGTAGCGGGAGCCATGAGCAGTTCTTC.

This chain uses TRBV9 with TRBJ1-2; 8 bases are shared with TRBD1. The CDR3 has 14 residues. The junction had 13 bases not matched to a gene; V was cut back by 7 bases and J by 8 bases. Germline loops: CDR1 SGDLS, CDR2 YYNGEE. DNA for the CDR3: TGTGCCAGCGGGGGACAGGTTCAAAATCGGGGCTACACCTTC. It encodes CASGGQVQNRGYTF.

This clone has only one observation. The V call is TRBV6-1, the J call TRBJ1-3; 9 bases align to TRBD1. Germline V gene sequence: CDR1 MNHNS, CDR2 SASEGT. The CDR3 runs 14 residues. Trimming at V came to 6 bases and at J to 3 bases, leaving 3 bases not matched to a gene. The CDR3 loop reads CASRDRGIGNTIYF. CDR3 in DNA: TGTGCCAGCAGGGACAGGGGAATTGGAAACACCATATATTTT.

The CDR3 DNA reads TGTGCCAGCAGCTCGGGACTTCTGTCCTACGAGCAGTACTTC. Translating it yields CASSSGLLSYEQYF. The chain carries TRBV7-2 and TRBJ2-7; maybe TRBD2 (6 bases). V gave up 4 bases and J gave up 1 base, with 11 bases separating them. This CDR3 contains 14 residues. Germline loops: CDR1 SGHTA, CDR2 FQGNSA.